Ten or more counts support the clone carrying this TCR beta chain. This sample stems from a study of spatial heterogeneity in lung cancer. From germline, CDR1 is LNHDA and CDR2 SQIVND (reference sequence). The CDR3 is made up of 13 amino acids. V dropped 5 bases and J dropped 7 bases, with 14 bases sitting between them. Time point given: blood at routine non-recurrence follow-up after resection. TCRdb re-called the 5' RACE reads with MiXCR, one entry per CDR3 protein. The data hold approximately 20,000 distinct CDR3 sequences, with less than 9.5% observed a single time. The sequencing used PBMCs, collected at follow-up. This sequence was found in a male donor with early-stage non-small cell lung cancer. V usage is TRBV19 and J usage is TRBJ1-2, with a tentative D call TRBD1 (5 bases). The DNA of the CDR3 is TGTGCCAGTAGTCGGGGGGAAATCGGTGGCTACACCTTC. Its translation: CASSRGEIGGYTF.